Presented here are 27 T cell receptor beta chains from one specimen sequenced in a study of cytotoxic CD8 clonotypes in ibrutinib-treated CLL. Sequencing was performed with immunoSEQ multiplex PCR; in TCRdb, only in-frame clones are kept and a portion is missing. The sample records 190,000 or so clones, 72% being singletons. This specimen was PBMCs, taken after 24 months of ibrutinib treatment. These receptors were taken from a human donor with chronic lymphocytic leukemia.

The J gene is TRBJ2-7, the V gene TRBV28, with D unresolved. V was clipped by 7 bases and J by 2 bases, with 6 bases between them. CDR1 is MDHEN, CDR2 SYDVKM, per germline. This CDR3 comprises 11 residues. Here the CDR3 reads CASTGPYEQYF. DNA of the CDR3: TGTGCCAGCACAGGACCCTACGAGCAGTACTTC.

J is TRBJ2-1 and V is TRBV6-6; D is perhaps TRBD1 (5 bases). With 2 bases removed from V and 2 bases from J, the gap between germline ends came to 7 bases. The CDR3 is 14 residues long. The V gene's germline CDR1 is MNHNY and CDR2 SVGAGI (reference sequence). The DNA for the CDR3 is TGTGCCAGCAGTTACGGGGCGCCCTACAATGAGCAGTTCTTC. Protein product: CASSYGAPYNEQFF.

This clone is a singleton in its sample. In nucleotides, the CDR3 is TGTGCCAGCAGCCAAGTCATCGGCCCCTACGAGCAGTACTTC. It codes for CASSQVIGPYEQYF. The chain has TRBV14 and TRBJ2-7; D unclear. The germline CDR1 and CDR2 sequences are SGHDN and FVKESK. Between the trimmed V and J ends, which lost 1 base and 2 bases, there was a span of 9 bases. The CDR3 is made up of 14 amino acids.

The chain links TRBV2 to TRBJ2-6; 7 bases line up with TRBD1. V lost 7 bases to trimming and J lost 2 bases; unmatched junction nucleotides: 2. Germline values: CDR1 SNHLY, CDR2 FYNNEI. The CDR3 covers 14 residues. The CDR3 bases are TGTGCCAGCAAGACAGGGACTGGGGCCAACGTCCTGACTTTC. Translation gives CASKTGTGANVLTF.

CDR3: CASSSPYRAHTEAFF. In DNA, the CDR3 is TGTGCCAGCAGTTCCCCGTACAGGGCACACACTGAAGCTTTCTTT. The chain recombines TRBV28 with TRBJ1-1, with a possible D match to TRBD1 (6 bases). Germline V lookup: CDR1 MDHEN, CDR2 SYDVKM. The CDR3 sequence is 15 residues long. Trimming stripped 4 bases from V and 3 bases from J, with 15 bases between.

V usage is TRBV9 and J usage is TRBJ1-2, with TRBD1 identical over 7 bases. Germline-derived CDR1 and CDR2 are SGDLS and YYNGEE. The CDR3 extends over 14 amino acids. V shed 0 bases and J 4 bases; nucleotides not matched to a gene: 3. CDR3 amino acids: CASSVVAGGYGYTF. CDR3 DNA: TGTGCCAGCAGCGTAGTGGCAGGGGGCTATGGCTACACCTTC. The whole variable domain, filled in from reference TRBV9 and TRBJ1-2, reads DSGVTQTPKHLITATGQRVTLRCSPRSGDLSVYWYQQSLDQGLQFLIQYYNGEERAKGNILERFSAQQFPDLHSELNLSSLELGDSALYFCASSVVAGGYGYTFGSGTRLTVV.

This clone has a handful of counts. The genes are TRBV20-1 and TRBJ2-3; D remains ambiguous. The CDR3 covers 11 residues. Germline V gene sequence: CDR1 DFQATT, CDR2 SNEGSKA (reference sequence). Trimming shortened V by 3 bases and J by 1 base, and 2 bases separated the two germline ends. CDR3 protein: CSASGTDTQYF. The CDR3 DNA is TGCAGTGCTAGCGGCACAGATACGCAGTATTTT.

The J gene is TRBJ1-5, the V gene TRBV30, with TRBD1 matching 10 bases. CDR1 is GTSNPN, CDR2 SVGIG, per germline (reference sequence). V dropped 2 bases and J dropped 7; count of bases not matched to a gene: 8. There are 15 residues in the CDR3. CDR3 amino acids: CAWSRGQGLVQPQHF. For the CDR3, the DNA is TGTGCCTGGAGTAGGGGACAGGGGTTAGTGCAGCCCCAGCATTTT.

This clone occurred a few times. The V and J genes are TRBV9 and TRBJ1-1; D is uncertain. Germline V lookup: CDR1 SGDLS, CDR2 YYNGEE. The V gene lost 0 bases and the J gene lost 1 base, with 10 bases spanning the gap. The CDR3 is made up of 15 amino acids. CDR3 protein: CASSVGGYPNTEAFF. The CDR3 coding sequence is TGTGCCAGCAGCGTAGGCGGTTACCCGAACACTGAAGCTTTCTTT.

A few counts support this clone. The rearrangement links TRBV19 to TRBJ1-5; maybe TRBD1 (5 bases). This CDR3 has 15 residues. Germline values: CDR1 LNHDA, CDR2 SQIVND (reference sequence). The V gene lost 1 base and the J gene lost 3 bases, with 10 bases spanning the gap. CDR3 bases: TGTGCCAGTAGTATAGGGACACAACCCAATCAGCCCCAGCATTTT. Protein product: CASSIGTQPNQPQHF.

V gene TRBV15 combines with J gene TRBJ2-2, with D perhaps matching TRBD1 or TRBD2 (7 bases each). CDR1 is LNHNV, CDR2 YYDKDF, per germline (reference sequence). Trimming left V 1 base short and J 7 bases short, with 13 bases between. There are 15 residues in the CDR3. CDR3 nucleotides: TGTGCCACCAGCAGAGGGGGAGGGGGCGTCGGGGAGCTGTTTTTT. This sequence encodes CATSRGGGGVGELFF.

CDR3 nucleotide sequence: TGTGCCAGTAGTCCCTCCCGGACAGGGGGCCGGGAGACCCAGTACTTC. It specifies CASSPSRTGGRETQYF. The rearrangement uses TRBV19 and TRBJ2-5, with 11 bases lining up with TRBD1. The CDR3 runs to 16 residues. Losses at the gene ends were 5 bases for V and 5 bases for J; bases not matched to a gene: 10. CDR1 and CDR2 (germline): LNHDA, SQIVND (reference sequence). The full variable domain, with the rest looked up from reference TRBV19 and TRBJ2-5, is DGGITQSPKYLFRKEGQNVTLSCEQNLNHDAMYWYRQDPGQGLRLIYYSQIVNDFQKGDIAEGYSVSREKKESFPLTVTSAQKNPTAFYLCASSPSRTGGRETQYFGPGTRLLVL.

This clone was counted between two and nine times. This chain uses TRBV7-6 with TRBJ2-5; no firm D call. Per the germline V gene, CDR1 is SGHVS and CDR2 is FNYEAQ. The V end lost 1 base, the J end lost 7 bases, and 10 bases lay between the germline ends. The CDR3 contains 13 residues. The CDR3 DNA reads TGTGCCAGCAGCTTAGAGGGCGTTGGGACCCAGTACTTC. The encoded protein is CASSLEGVGTQYF.

The chain couples TRBV6-5 to TRBJ2-5; unclear D gene. The CDR3 spans 15 residues. Looked up from germline, CDR1 is MNHEY and CDR2 is SVGAGI. The ends were cut back, 3 bases at V and 1 base at J, with 12 bases in the middle. This CDR3 reads CASSYNNLRQETQYF. DNA for the CDR3: TGTGCCAGCAGTTATAACAATTTACGCCAAGAGACCCAGTACTTC.

This chain uses TRBV7-2 with TRBJ2-5; tentatively, D is TRBD2 (5 bases). Germline V gene sequence: CDR1 SGHTA, CDR2 FQGNSA. The length of the CDR3 is 12 residues. V was pared by 6 bases and J by 3 bases, with 8 bases between. The CDR3 nucleotides read TGTGCCAGCAGGCTGAGGGAAGAGACCCAGTACTTC. It translates to CASRLREETQYF.

The chain is built from TRBV30 and TRBJ2-3; D is ambiguous. V lost 2 bases and J lost 4, with 7 bases in between. The V gene's germline CDR1 is GTSNPN and CDR2 SVGIG (reference sequence). The CDR3 length is 12 residues. CDR3 region: CAWSRKPDTQYF. The CDR3 DNA is TGTGCCTGGAGTCGGAAGCCAGATACGCAGTATTTT.

This clone was recorded a few times. The same CDR3 arises from other DNA sequences in this sample as well. The V and J genes are TRBV6-5 and TRBJ2-2; the D is unclear. Germline V gene lookup returns CDR1 MNHEY and CDR2 SVGAGI. Trimming took 6 bases from V and 6 from J, leaving 5 bases between them. This CDR3 spans 11 amino acids. CDR3 sequence (DNA): TGTGCCAGCAGCCGGGCCGGGGAGCTGTTTTTT. As protein: CASSRAGELFF.

V gene TRBV4-3 combines with J gene TRBJ1-5, with D possibly TRBD1 on 6 matching bases. The CDR3 spans 15 residues. CDR1 is LGHNA and CDR2 is YSLEER in the germline V gene. Between the trimmed V and J ends, which lost 1 base and 9 bases, there was a span of 16 bases. The CDR3 nucleotides are TGCGCCAGCAGCCAAGTCACGGGGGCCCTTTCGCCCCAGCATTTT. Amino acids: CASSQVTGALSPQHF.

The J gene is TRBJ2-7, the V gene TRBV7-9, with D possibly being TRBD1 or TRBD2 (5 bases each). The CDR3 consists of 14 residues. Germline assignment: CDR1 SEHNR and CDR2 FQNEAQ (reference sequence). Trimming pared 5 bases from V and 3 bases from J, leaving 14 bases between. As DNA, the CDR3 is TGTGCCAGCAGCCACCGGGACGTTGTCTACGAGCAGTACTTC. Its protein product is CASSHRDVVYEQYF. The complete variable domain, with remaining parts taken from reference TRBV7-9 and TRBJ2-7, reads DTGVSQNPRHKITKRGQNVTFRCDPISEHNRLYWYRQTLGQGPEFLTYFQNEAQLEKSRLLSDRFSAERPKGSFSTLEIQRTEQGDSAMYLCASSHRDVVYEQYFGPGTRLTVT.

This chain uses TRBV21-1 with TRBJ1-6; the table's D call TRBD1 went unverified against the DNA. TRBV21-1 is marked as a pseudogene. The CDR3 runs to 17 residues. CDR3 DNA sequence: TGTGCCAGCAGCAAGACCGGGACAGGGGGTGCTAATTCACCCCTCCACTTT. As protein: CASSKTGTGGANSPLHF.

The chain has TRBV15 and TRBJ1-5; D uncertain. The germline V gene encodes CDR1 LNHNV and CDR2 YYDKDF (reference sequence). V was pared by 3 bases and J by 4 bases, with 4 bases between. The CDR3 runs to 12 residues. In nucleotides, the CDR3 is TGTGCCACCAGCAGGATGAATCAGCCCCAGCATTTT. This codes for CATSRMNQPQHF.

This clone has a single count. The rearrangement uses TRBV9 and TRBJ1-2; D uncertain. V lost 3 bases and J 8 bases, leaving 11 bases between the germline ends. In germline, CDR1 is SGDLS, CDR2 YYNGEE. This CDR3 comprises 12 residues. DNA of the CDR3: TGTGCCAGCAGCGCCCTCCGGTGGGGCTACACCTTC. The encoded protein is CASSALRWGYTF. The whole variable domain, remainder taken from reference TRBV9 and TRBJ1-2, is DSGVTQTPKHLITATGQRVTLRCSPRSGDLSVYWYQQSLDQGLQFLIQYYNGEERAKGNILERFSAQQFPDLHSELNLSSLELGDSALYFCASSALRWGYTFGSGTRLTVV.

V is TRBV11-2 and J is TRBJ2-4; D unclear. The V and J ends lost 0 bases and 2 bases respectively, with 14 bases between them. CDR1 and CDR2 (germline): SGHAT, FQNNGV. The CDR3 spans 17 residues. The CDR3 loop reads CASSLDPSIGPKNIQYF. Written as DNA, the CDR3 is TGTGCCAGCAGCTTAGATCCGTCCATCGGGCCCAAAAACATTCAGTACTTC.

This chain's CDR3 is CSVDSSGSSEQYF. CDR3 DNA sequence: TGCAGCGTTGATAGTAGCGGGAGCTCTGAGCAGTACTTC. The genes are TRBV29-1 and TRBJ2-7, with 9 bases aligning to TRBD2. The trim removed 3 bases at V and 7 bases at J, leaving 7 bases unmatched. Germline V gene lookup returns CDR1 SQVTM and CDR2 ANQGSEA. This CDR3 is built from 13 residues.

The chain recombines TRBV10-3 with TRBJ2-2; perhaps TRBD2 as D (5 bases). The germline V gene has CDR1 ENHRY and CDR2 SYGVKD. Trimming stripped 2 bases from V and 1 base from J, with 5 bases between. This CDR3 spans 14 amino acids. CDR3 amino acids: CAISERGNTGELFF. CDR3 bases: TGTGCCATCAGTGAGCGGGGGAACACCGGGGAGCTGTTTTTT.

The CDR3 is CASRIRGAGELFF. Here the CDR3 DNA reads TGTGCCAGCAGAATCAGAGGGGCCGGGGAGCTGTTTTTT. The genes are TRBV6-1 and TRBJ2-2; either TRBD1 or TRBD2 may supply D (5 bases each). The germline V and J ends were trimmed by 6 bases and 6 bases, with 11 bases remaining between them. This CDR3 region has 13 residues. CDR1 is MNHNS and CDR2 is SASEGT in the germline V gene.

The rearrangement uses TRBV29-1 and TRBJ2-5; 10 bases line up with TRBD2. Germline V gives CDR1 SQVTM, CDR2 ANQGSEA. V gave up 4 bases and J gave up 5 bases; unmatched junction bases: 4. The CDR3 consists of 13 residues. Written as DNA, the CDR3 is TGCAGCGTTGCCCTAGCGGGAGTTGAGACCCAGTACTTC. Amino acid sequence: CSVALAGVETQYF.